A selection of T cell receptor beta chains follows, all from one sample in a study of CD8 T cells in ankylosing spondylitis. Each CDR3 protein is one row after TCRdb ran MiXCR on the 5' RACE reads. Among hundreds of thousands of distinct CDR3 sequences listed, under 20% were seen once. The sequenced sample consisted of blood, either unsorted or a sorted T cell fraction (not recorded which). These receptors all stem from a male donor with ankylosing spondylitis. Each CDR3 is given with its conserved first and last residue. D genes are given only for firm matches. Size values are once, few and many counts, or a class for expanded clones, and some rows have none.

length,size,V,D,J,CDR3,DNA
12,few,TRBV20-1,-,TRBJ1-2,CSASTGDYGYTF,TGCAGTGCTAGTACTGGCGACTATGGCTACACCTTC
15,-,TRBV7-2,TRBD2,TRBJ2-3,CASSTSGRASDTQYF,TGTGCCAGCTCGACTAGCGGGAGGGCTTCAGATACGCAGTATTTT
15,once,TRBV5-1,-,TRBJ2-5,CASRQQIGERETQYF,TGCGCCAGCAGGCAGCAGATTGGCGAACGGGAGACCCAGTACTTC
14,many,TRBV7-2,TRBD1,TRBJ1-1,CASSPRQGGTEAFF,TGTGCCAGCAGCCCCAGACAGGGAGGGACTGAAGCTTTCTTT
17,-,TRBV15,-,TRBJ2-2,CATSRGGSGAGTGELFF,TGTGCCACCAGCAGAGGAGGTTCAGGGGCCGGGACCGGGGAGCTGTTTTTT
15,-,TRBV7-6,TRBD2,TRBJ2-1,CASSPRTGTSRKQFF,TGTGCCAGCAGCCCTCGCACCGGGACTAGCCGGAAGCAGTTCTTC
12,many,TRBV29-1,-,TRBJ2-1,CSVWNSYNEQFF,TGCAGCGTTTGGAACAGCTACAATGAGCAGTTCTTC
16,few,TRBV15,TRBD2,TRBJ2-2,CATSRPGLAVTGELFF,TGTGCCACCAGCAGACCGGGACTAGCGGTAACCGGGGAGCTGTTTTTT
13,-,TRBV20-1,-,TRBJ1-1,CSAREETVREAFF,TGCAGTGCTAGAGAAGAGACAGTCCGTGAAGCTTTCTTT
17,-,TRBV24-1,TRBD2,TRBJ2-1,CATTSSASGSQYNEQFF,TGTGCCACCACGTCTTCGGCTAGCGGGAGTCAATACAATGAGCAGTTCTTC
15,few,TRBV9,TRBD2,TRBJ2-1,CASSVEGTSSNEQFF,TGTGCCAGCAGCGTAGAAGGGACTAGCTCCAATGAGCAGTTCTTC
13,-,TRBV4-3,-,TRBJ2-1,CASSQEGVAGKFF,TGCGCCAGCAGCCAAGAAGGAGTAGCAGGGAAGTTCTTC
15,many,TRBV12-3/TRBV12-4,-,TRBJ1-3,CASSFGPLEGNTIYF,TGTGCCAGCAGTTTCGGTCCCCTGGAGGGAAACACCATATATTTT
14,-,TRBV3-1,-,TRBJ2-5,CASSQGPIRETQYF,TGTGCCAGCAGCCAAGGGCCCATACGAGAGACCCAGTACTTC
14,few,TRBV25-1,TRBD1,TRBJ2-5,CASRITGGQETQYF,TGTGCCAGCAGAATCACAGGGGGCCAAGAGACCCAGTACTTC
15,few,TRBV5-6,-,TRBJ2-7,CASSLAGTPRYEQYF,TGTGCCAGCAGCTTGGCCGGGACGCCTAGATACGAGCAGTACTTC
13,few,TRBV20-1,-,TRBJ2-2,CSARDSKTGELFF,TGCAGTGCTAGGGACAGCAAAACCGGGGAGCTGTTTTTT
12,-,TRBV20-1,-,TRBJ2-5,CSARPDEETQYF,TGCAGTGCTAGGCCGGACGAAGAGACCCAGTACTTC
10,few,TRBV29-1,-,TRBJ1-1,CSVEREGAFF,TGCAGCGTTGAAAGGGAAGGAGCTTTCTTT
12,-,TRBV7-2,TRBD1,TRBJ1-2,CASRIRGLGYTF,TGTGCCAGCAGAATCAGGGGGTTAGGCTACACCTTC